These T cell receptor beta chains were read from a single sample in a study of T cell changes during pregnancy in multiple sclerosis. Measured with immunoSEQ multiplex PCR; TCRdb has only the in-frame clones, and not every one. The data show under 50,000 clones, about 88% seen once. Sequences were derived from CD4+ T cells from peripheral blood mononuclear cells, sampled after pregnancy. These receptors originate from a female donor with multiple sclerosis, enrolled in a pregnancy study. The CDR3 runs from the conserved cysteine through the conserved F or W. D genes are given only for firm matches. Rows give clone size only sometimes, using once, few, many, or a class for an expanded clone.

V: TRBV6-4
size: NA
D: NA
J: TRBJ1-1
DNA: TGTGCCAGCAGCCGAGAGGGAGGCACTGAAGCTTTCTTT
CDR3: CASSREGGTEAFF

V: TRBV5-3
size: NA
D: TRBD2
J: TRBJ2-7
DNA: TGTGCCAGAAGCCAGGGACTAGCGGGAGGGCCTCTCTTCTACGAGCAGTACTTC
CDR3: CARSQGLAGGPLFYEQYF

V: TRBV30
size: NA
D: NA
J: TRBJ1-5
DNA: TGTGCCTGGAGTGGAACTGCGGGTGATCAGCCCCAGCATTTT
CDR3: CAWSGTAGDQPQHF

V: TRBV7-9
size: NA
D: NA
J: TRBJ2-7
DNA: TGTGCCAGCAGCTTATATGACACCTACTACGAGCAGTACTTC
CDR3: CASSLYDTYYEQYF

V: TRBV5-1
size: NA
D: TRBD2
J: TRBJ2-7
DNA: TGCGCCAGCAGCTCCCCCGGAGCGGGAGCTATCTACGAGCAGTACTTC
CDR3: CASSSPGAGAIYEQYF

V: TRBV7-2
size: NA
D: TRBD2
J: TRBJ2-1
DNA: TGTGCCAGCAGCTCACTAGCGGGGGGCAATGAGCAGTTCTTC
CDR3: CASSSLAGGNEQFF

V: TRBV30
size: NA
D: TRBD1
J: TRBJ1-1
DNA: TGTGCCTGGAGGACAGGGGGCGCCTACACTGAAGCTTTCTTT
CDR3: CAWRTGGAYTEAFF

V: TRBV14
size: once
D: TRBD1
J: TRBJ1-1
DNA: TGTGCCAGCAGCCTCTTGTCAGGGGGACGGACTGAAGCTTTCTTT
CDR3: CASSLLSGGRTEAFF

V: TRBV7-9
size: NA
D: TRBD1
J: TRBJ2-2
DNA: TGTGCCAGCAGCTCCAGCCGGGACAGGTCGACCGGGGAGCTGTTTTTT
CDR3: CASSSSRDRSTGELFF

V: TRBV11-2
size: NA
D: NA
J: TRBJ1-1
DNA: TGTGCCAGCAGCTTAGCAGGATTGAACACTGAAGCTTTCTTT
CDR3: CASSLAGLNTEAFF

V: TRBV20-1
size: once
D: NA
J: TRBJ2-1
DNA: TGCAGTGCCGGTCACAATGAGCAGTTCTTC
CDR3: CSAGHNEQFF

V: TRBV7-3
size: NA
D: NA
J: TRBJ1-1
DNA: TGTGCCAGCAGCTTAAATGGGGCAGGGGAAGCTTTCTTT
CDR3: CASSLNGAGEAFF

V: TRBV7-7
size: NA
D: TRBD2
J: TRBJ2-5
DNA: TGTGCTAGCACCTCACATGCGGGAGGGCAAGAGACCCAGTACTTC
CDR3: CASTSHAGGQETQYF

V: TRBV30
size: NA
D: TRBD2
J: TRBJ2-5
DNA: TGTGCCAGAGGACTAGCGGGTAGGGAGGAGGAGACCCAGTACTTC
CDR3: CARGLAGREEETQYF

V: TRBV5-1
size: NA
D: NA
J: TRBJ2-3
DNA: TGCGCCAGCAGCTTGGTTCCTTCCACAGATACGCAGTATTTT
CDR3: CASSLVPSTDTQYF

V: TRBV28
size: NA
D: TRBD2
J: TRBJ2-1
DNA: TGTGCCAGCAGTCGCCTAGCGGTTCAGGTGCAGTTCTTC
CDR3: CASSRLAVQVQFF

V: TRBV6-1
size: NA
D: NA
J: TRBJ2-1
DNA: TGTGCCAGCAGAGAGATCAATGAGCAGTTCTTC
CDR3: CASREINEQFF

V: TRBV10-2
size: NA
D: TRBD2
J: TRBJ2-1
DNA: TGCGCCAGCAGTGAGTCGGGTGGCGGGAGGGCCGGCTACAATGAGCAGTTCTTC
CDR3: CASSESGGGRAGYNEQFF

V: TRBV19
size: few
D: NA
J: TRBJ1-2
DNA: TGTGCCAGTAGTATAATGGACAGCTCTAACTATGGCTACACCTTC
CDR3: CASSIMDSSNYGYTF

V: TRBV5-1
size: NA
D: TRBD2
J: TRBJ2-3
DNA: TGCGCCAGCAGCTTGCTAGCGGGCATGGGATCGGATACGCAGTATTTT
CDR3: CASSLLAGMGSDTQYF

V: TRBV11-2
size: NA
D: TRBD1
J: TRBJ1-2
DNA: TGTGCCAGCAGCTTAGAGACAGGGGCAGTTGGCTACACCTTC
CDR3: CASSLETGAVGYTF

V: TRBV5-4
size: NA
D: NA
J: TRBJ1-2
DNA: TGTGCCAGCAGCCCCCGGGGGGCCTGGGACATGGCCTATGGCTACACCTTC
CDR3: CASSPRGAWDMAYGYTF

V: TRBV19
size: NA
D: NA
J: TRBJ2-2
DNA: TGTGCCAGTATTGCGACAGGCAACACCGGGGAGCTGTTTTTT
CDR3: CASIATGNTGELFF

V: TRBV6-1
size: NA
D: TRBD1
J: TRBJ1-5
DNA: TGTGCCAGCAGTGGGATTCGGACAGGGATAAATCAGCCCCAGCATTTT
CDR3: CASSGIRTGINQPQHF

V: TRBV10-2
size: once
D: NA
J: TRBJ1-1
DNA: TGCGCCAGCAGTGGACAGTTGATCACTGAAGCTTTCTTT
CDR3: CASSGQLITEAFF

V: TRBV6-6
size: NA
D: NA
J: TRBJ1-1
DNA: TGTGCCAGCAGTTTCGGGGGGAAAGGGAACACTGAAGCTTTCTTT
CDR3: CASSFGGKGNTEAFF

V: TRBV7-2
size: NA
D: NA
J: TRBJ2-1
DNA: TGTGCCAGCAGCTTAGGAGGGTCCTACAATGAGCAGTTCTTC
CDR3: CASSLGGSYNEQFF

V: TRBV2
size: NA
D: TRBD1
J: TRBJ2-2
DNA: TGTGCCAGCAGTGAACTGGACAGGAGGACCGGGGAGCTGTTTTTT
CDR3: CASSELDRRTGELFF

V: TRBV19
size: NA
D: TRBD1
J: TRBJ1-5
DNA: TGTGCCAGTAGTATAGAAACAGGGGCCCAGCATTTT
CDR3: CASSIETGAQHF

V: TRBV30
size: NA
D: NA
J: TRBJ1-5
DNA: TGTGCCTGGAGTTCTATGACAGGCGCGGGTCAGCCCCAGCATTTT
CDR3: CAWSSMTGAGQPQHF

V: TRBV2
size: NA
D: NA
J: TRBJ1-5
DNA: TGTGCCAGCAGTGAATCTAACCCTAATCAGCCCCAGCATTTT
CDR3: CASSESNPNQPQHF

V: TRBV6-1
size: NA
D: TRBD2
J: TRBJ2-3
DNA: TGTGCCAGTACTACGGGACTAGCGGGAGTAGATACGCAGTATTTT
CDR3: CASTTGLAGVDTQYF

V: TRBV7-8
size: NA
D: NA
J: TRBJ1-3
DNA: TGTGCCAGCAGCTTAGTGACGGGGTCCTCTGGAAACACCATATATTTT
CDR3: CASSLVTGSSGNTIYF

V: TRBV10-3
size: NA
D: NA
J: TRBJ1-1
DNA: TGTGCCATCAGTGAGTCGAGTTTCAACCCTGAAGCTTTCTTT
CDR3: CAISESSFNPEAFF

V: TRBV4-1
size: NA
D: NA
J: TRBJ2-6
DNA: TGCGCCAGCAGCCAACCTCGGGTATCTGGGGCCAACGTCCTGACTTTC
CDR3: CASSQPRVSGANVLTF

V: TRBV6-6
size: once
D: NA
J: TRBJ2-7
DNA: TGTGCCAGCAGAGGGGGATTCGCCGACGAGCAGTACTTC
CDR3: CASRGGFADEQYF

V: TRBV7-9
size: NA
D: NA
J: TRBJ2-7
DNA: TGTGCCAGCAGCTTAGATTGGAGAGAGCAGTACTTC
CDR3: CASSLDWREQYF

V: TRBV19
size: NA
D: TRBD1
J: TRBJ2-7
DNA: TGTGCCAGTAGTATGCGAGGGACAGATTACGAGCAGTACTTC
CDR3: CASSMRGTDYEQYF